The rows below give T cell receptor beta chains drawn from one sample of a study of memory CD8 T cells in hepatitis C reinfection. Assay used: immunoSEQ multiplex PCR; TCRdb lists only in-frame clones, some missing. The repertoire consists of 45,000 to 50,000 clones, with roughly 89% occurring once and the leading ten covering 0.65% to 0.8%. Sequences were obtained from naive CD8+ T cells sorted from blood. These receptor sequences come from a man between 18 and 29 years old with hepatitis C virus infection. Each CDR3 is given with its conserved first and last residue. Each record gives: clone size, D gene, J gene, V gene, CDR3 protein, CDR3 DNA. A D gene is named only where the DNA matches it firmly. The listing skips clone size in some rows; elsewhere it reads once, few, many or a size class.

. TRBD1 TRBJ2-1 TRBV30 CAWSLGTGYNEQFF TGTGCCTGGAGTCTCGGGACAGGGTACAATGAGCAGTTCTTC
. TRBD2 TRBJ2-2 TRBV4-1 CASSLGLASGELFF TGCGCCAGCAGCCTGGGACTAGCCTCCGGGGAGCTGTTTTTT
once TRBD1 TRBJ2-5 TRBV28 CASSLDFGGTGVGETQYF TGTGCCAGCAGCTTGGATTTTGGGGGGACAGGGGTAGGGGAGACCCAGTACTTC
. TRBD2 TRBJ2-1 TRBV7-2 CASSLARRGAPWDEQFF TGTGCCAGCAGCTTAGCGCGGCGGGGGGCCCCTTGGGATGAGCAGTTCTTC
. . TRBJ2-3 TRBV6-1 CASSEIWDSRVDTQYF TGTGCCAGCAGTGAAATTTGGGACTCGCGGGTAGATACGCAGTATTTT
. . TRBJ1-5 TRBV19 CASSSGGSNQPQHF TGTGCCAGTTCCAGCGGGGGTAGCAATCAGCCCCAGCATTTT
. . TRBJ2-1 TRBV6-5 CASSYSGPGNEQFF TGTGCCAGCAGTTACTCGGGTCCGGGGAATGAGCAGTTCTTC
. TRBD1 TRBJ1-1 TRBV4-3 CASSHITGQGALGTEAFF TGCGCCAGCAGCCACATTACAGGACAGGGGGCGTTGGGCACTGAAGCTTTCTTT
. . TRBJ1-1 TRBV7-9 CASSWSSRSGEGAEAFF TGTGCCAGCAGCTGGTCGTCCCGGAGTGGAGAAGGGGCTGAAGCTTTCTTT
. TRBD1 TRBJ2-1 TRBV19 CASGLTGNEQFF TGTGCCAGTGGGCTGACAGGGAATGAGCAGTTCTTC
. TRBD1 TRBJ1-5 TRBV5-1 CASSTTGGGNQPQHF TGCGCCAGCAGCACGACAGGGGGTGGAAATCAGCCCCAGCATTTT
few TRBD1 TRBJ1-2 TRBV6-6 CASSYSDRDRDGYTF TGTGCCAGCAGTTACTCCGACCGGGACAGGGATGGCTACACCTTC
. TRBD1 TRBJ1-2 TRBV2 CARRQGDGYTF TGTGCCAGAAGACAGGGAGATGGCTACACCTTC
. . TRBJ2-2 TRBV4-1 CASSQEEVAFTGELFF TGCGCCAGCAGCCAAGAAGAGGTAGCATTCACCGGGGAGCTGTTTTTT
. TRBD2 TRBJ2-3 TRBV27 CASSLILAGGPDTQYF TGTGCCAGCAGCCTAATCTTAGCGGGGGGGCCAGATACGCAGTATTTT
. . TRBJ2-2 TRBV7-9 CASSLEPGKNTGELFF TGTGCCAGCAGCTTAGAGCCAGGGAAAAACACCGGGGAGCTGTTTTTT
. . TRBJ2-5 TRBV6-5 CASSPRGSGRETQYF TGTGCCAGCAGTCCCCGGGGGAGCGGGCGGGAGACCCAGTACTTC
. TRBD1 TRBJ1-2 TRBV7-8 CASGTGKVGYTF TGTGCCAGCGGGACAGGGAAAGTAGGCTACACCTTC
. TRBD1 TRBJ1-2 TRBV27 CASSLYGTGAINYGYTF TGTGCCAGCAGTTTATATGGGACAGGGGCCATTAACTATGGCTACACCTTC
. . TRBJ1-2 TRBV6-5 CASSIGGFGGYTF TGTGCCAGCAGTATCGGGGGGTTCGGTGGCTACACCTTC
. TRBD1 TRBJ2-2 TRBV7-8 CASSLALAGGPGELFF TGTGCCAGCAGCTTAGCGCTTGCAGGGGGCCCCGGGGAGCTGTTTTTT
. . TRBJ2-5 TRBV7-9 CASSTLASEQYF TGTGCCAGCAGCACATTAGCGTCGGAGCAGTACTTC
few TRBD1 TRBJ1-1 TRBV2 CASGTRRAGGDSVKAFF TGTGCCAGTGGAACGCGGAGGGCAGGGGGCGACTCAGTAAAAGCTTTCTTT
. . TRBJ2-1 TRBV5-4 CASSFQGGRDEQFF TGTGCCAGCAGCTTTCAGGGGGGAAGGGATGAGCAGTTCTTC
. TRBD1 TRBJ1-2 TRBV19 CASSPTGGADYGYTF TGTGCCAGTAGTCCTACAGGGGGCGCCGACTATGGCTACACCTTC
. TRBD1 TRBJ2-7 TRBV27 CASSLTGAEVYEQYF TGTGCCAGCAGCTTGACAGGGGCTGAGGTCTACGAGCAGTACTTC
. . TRBJ1-1 TRBV9 CASSQGGNTEAFF TGTGCCAGCAGCCAAGGGGGGAACACTGAAGCTTTCTTT